The rows below give T cell receptor beta chains drawn from one sample of a study of beta chain features in type 1 diabetes. The assay was immunoSEQ multiplex PCR, and TCRdb's table has in-frame clones only and misses some. The table includes about 900,000 clones, 17% detected once. The material sequenced was naive CD4+ T cells from blood. The receptors originated from a young woman in good health. Both conserved end residues are part of each CDR3. Fields, in order: J gene, clone size, D gene, V gene, CDR3 DNA, CDR3 protein. The D gene is left open where the match is weak. For some rows the clone size is stated as once, few or many, or as a class when expanded; others skip it.

>TRBJ2-7|NA|NA|TRBV7-8
TGTGCCAGCAGCTTAGAGCGGACAGCCCGCTCCTACGAGCAGTACTTC
CASSLERTARSYEQYF
>TRBJ2-3|few|NA|TRBV7-8
TGTGCCAGCAGCTTTGGGACAATGGGGGATACGCAGTATTTT
CASSFGTMGDTQYF
>TRBJ2-3|few|NA|TRBV18
TGTGCCAGTCAAGCGGGTCTCACAGATACGCAGTATTTT
CASQAGLTDTQYF
>TRBJ2-7|NA|TRBD1|TRBV9
TGTGCCAGCAGCGCTGGCTGGGACAGGGGTGATGAGCAGTACTTC
CASSAGWDRGDEQYF
>TRBJ1-5|NA|TRBD1|TRBV6-1
TGTGCCAGCAGTGCCAGGGGGAGCAATCAGCCCCAGCATTTT
CASSARGSNQPQHF
>TRBJ2-5|few|NA|TRBV2
TGTGCCAGCCACCCTAGGGCCCAAGAGACCCAGTACTTC
CASHPRAQETQYF
>TRBJ2-7|NA|TRBD2|TRBV28
TGTGCCAGCAGTCCGGGACTAGCTGCCAAGCAGTACTTC
CASSPGLAAKQYF
>TRBJ2-7|few|TRBD1|TRBV28
TGTGCCAGTGGGACAGGGTCGTTATACGAGCAGTACTTC
CASGTGSLYEQYF
>TRBJ2-1|few|NA|TRBV19
TGTGCCAGTAGTACTTTAGCGGCTCCTCGTAGTAGTGAGCAGTTCTTC
CASSTLAAPRSSEQFF
>TRBJ2-3|NA|TRBD2|TRBV13
TGTGCCAGCAGCTCGATAGCGGGATTACGCACAGATACGCAGTATTTT
CASSSIAGLRTDTQYF
>TRBJ2-1|NA|TRBD2|TRBV28
TGTGCCAGCAGCTCCCTGGGCAGCGGGAGTTTCCATGAGCAGTTCTTC
CASSSLGSGSFHEQFF
>TRBJ2-5|NA|NA|TRBV6-5
TGTGCCAGCAGTTACTGGGGGCAGGACGAAGAGACCCAGTACTTC
CASSYWGQDEETQYF
>TRBJ1-4|many|NA|TRBV28
TGTGCCAGCAGCTTCAGGGCCCCTTCTGAAAAACTGTTTTTT
CASSFRAPSEKLFF
>TRBJ2-5|few|NA|TRBV19
TGTGCCAGTAGTATAGGGACTTCTCAAGAGACCCAGTACTTC
CASSIGTSQETQYF
>TRBJ2-2|few|TRBD2|TRBV7-2
TGTGCCAGCAGCCCACAACTAGCGGGAGGGCCGAGGGGGTCCGGGGAGCTGTTTTTT
CASSPQLAGGPRGSGELFF
>TRBJ2-2|few|NA|TRBV15
TGTGCCACCAGCAGAGATGTGGGGCGGTCGAACGGGGAGCTGTTTTTT
CATSRDVGRSNGELFF
>TRBJ1-1|NA|TRBD1|TRBV27
TGTGCCAGCAGTTTTAGTCGGCGACAGGGTCGTTCCACTGAAGCTTTCTTT
CASSFSRRQGRSTEAFF
>TRBJ2-5|few|TRBD1|TRBV5-6
TGTGCCAGCAGCCTTTCTGGACAGGGCTGGCAAGAGACCCAGTACTTC
CASSLSGQGWQETQYF
>TRBJ2-1|NA|NA|TRBV6-4
TGTGCCAGCAGTGACTCGAGACTCGGAATGCAGTTCTTC
CASSDSRLGMQFF
>TRBJ2-7|once|TRBD2|TRBV2
TGTGCCAGCAACACTTGGGCTAGCGGGAGGGCCGTTTGCTTC
CASNTWASGRAVCF
>TRBJ2-7|NA|NA|TRBV6-5
TGTGCCAGCAGTTACTGGGGCTCGGGCGAGCAGTACTTC
CASSYWGSGEQYF
>TRBJ2-1|NA|TRBD2|TRBV7-7
TGTGCTAGCAGCTTCCACCGGGACCGTCGGACTAGCGGGAGGTTTGAGCAGTTCTTC
CASSFHRDRRTSGRFEQFF
>TRBJ2-5|NA|NA|TRBV25-1
TGTGCCAGCAGTACACGGGGTATTAGCGGCGCCCAAGAGACCCAGTACTTC
CASSTRGISGAQETQYF
>TRBJ2-1|few|TRBD2|TRBV2
TGTGCCAGCAGACCCAGGGGCGGGAGGTACAATGAGCAGTTCTTC
CASRPRGGRYNEQFF
>TRBJ2-3|few|TRBD2|TRBV7-9
TGTGCCAGCAGCACGGGACTAGGTAACACAGATACGCAGTATTTT
CASSTGLGNTDTQYF
>TRBJ2-1|NA|TRBD2|TRBV5-1
TGCGCCAGCAGCGGGGGACTAGCGGTCGGTGAGCAGTTCTTC
CASSGGLAVGEQFF
>TRBJ2-3|few|TRBD2|TRBV5-4
TGTGCCAGCAGCTTGCGGGGGGCAGATACGCAGTATTTT
CASSLRGADTQYF
>TRBJ2-3|few|TRBD1|TRBV28
TGTGCCAGCATCGCCGGGACAGTATGGGATACGCAGTATTTT
CASIAGTVWDTQYF
>TRBJ2-7|NA|NA|TRBV2
TGTGCCGGAGGGCGGGCCCCCTACGAGCAGTACTTC
CAGGRAPYEQYF
>TRBJ1-3|NA|NA|TRBV29-1
TGCAGCGTTGAAAGGGGAAACACCATATATTTT
CSVERGNTIYF
>TRBJ2-7|NA|TRBD2|TRBV7-9
TGTGCCAGCAGCCCCACCCCTAGCGGGGGAGTCTACGAGCAGTACTTC
CASSPTPSGGVYEQYF
>TRBJ2-5|few|NA|TRBV7-2
TGTGCCAGCAGCTTAGACCCAGAAGAGACCCAGTACTTC
CASSLDPEETQYF
>TRBJ2-1|NA|TRBD2|TRBV29-1
TGCAGCGTCCCCTCCGGGCGGGAGGGCCTCATGGCCTACAATGAGCAGTTCTTC
CSVPSGREGLMAYNEQFF
>TRBJ2-7|few|NA|TRBV4-2
TGTGCCAGCAGCCAAGTTGAATCTCTAGCGTTAGGGCAGTACTTC
CASSQVESLALGQYF
>TRBJ2-3|few|NA|TRBV10-3
TGTGCCATCAATGGTGACACAGATACGCAGTATTTT
CAINGDTDTQYF
>TRBJ2-6|NA|NA|TRBV7-6
TGTGCCAGCAGCCCGCGGGCAGGGACTGGGGCCAACGTCCTGACTTTC
CASSPRAGTGANVLTF
>TRBJ2-1|NA|TRBD2|TRBV10-3
TGTGCCATCACCGATAGCGGGACCTACTACAATGAGCAGTTCTTC
CAITDSGTYYNEQFF
>TRBJ1-5|few|NA|TRBV28
TGTGCCAGCATTAAACACCCTGGAGTTAATCAGCCCCAGCATTTT
CASIKHPGVNQPQHF
>TRBJ2-6|NA|NA|TRBV27
TGTGCCAGCAGTTCGATTATCGGCGGCTCTGGGGCCAACGTCCTGACTTTC
CASSSIIGGSGANVLTF
>TRBJ2-7|NA|NA|TRBV7-8
TGTGCCAGCAGCGTGTGGGGGAACGAGCAGTGCTTC
CASSVWGNEQCF
>TRBJ2-7|NA|TRBD2|TRBV10-3
TGTGCCACCGGACTAGCGGGAGATTTCGAGCAGTACTTC
CATGLAGDFEQYF
>TRBJ2-3|NA|TRBD1|TRBV5-1
TGCGCCAGCAGCGGGGCCCCAGGGGGCGGGGACGATACGCAGTATTTT
CASSGAPGGGDDTQYF
>TRBJ1-2|few|NA|TRBV29-1
TGCAGCGTTGACTCCCTGGACTATGGCTACACCTTC
CSVDSLDYGYTF
>TRBJ2-4|NA|NA|TRBV19
TGTGCCAGTAGTACCCACGCCCTCCGATGGGCCGACCGCGGGGCCAAAAACATTCAGTACTTC
CASSTHALRWADRGAKNIQYF
>TRBJ2-2|NA|NA|TRBV7-8
TGTGCCAGCAGCTTAGGCCGCCAGGGCATCACCGGGGAGCTGTTTTTT
CASSLGRQGITGELFF
>TRBJ1-1|many|NA|TRBV23-1
TGCGCCAGCAGTCAATCGGTAGGACCGTCTGAAGCTTTCTTT
CASSQSVGPSEAFF
>TRBJ1-2|NA|NA|TRBV28
TGTGCCAGCAGTTTATTGTTATCCAGGGGCGGGTATGGCTACACCTTC
CASSLLLSRGGYGYTF
>TRBJ2-7|NA|TRBD2|TRBV7-2
TGTGCCAGCAGCTCGACTAGCGGGACCTACGAGCAGTACTTC
CASSSTSGTYEQYF
>TRBJ2-7|NA|NA|TRBV28
TGTGCCAGCAGCCTGTCTGGTAAGCAGTACTTC
CASSLSGKQYF
>TRBJ2-1|NA|NA|TRBV15
TGTGCCACCAGCAGAGATAAGCCCAGGGTGGTGGCTGAGCAGTTCTTC
CATSRDKPRVVAEQFF
>TRBJ2-2|NA|TRBD1|TRBV11-2
TGTGCCAGCAGACAGACAGGGATCGGGGAGCTGTTTTTT
CASRQTGIGELFF
>TRBJ2-5|NA|TRBD2|TRBV18
TGTGCCAGCTCCCGGACTAGCGGCCAAGAGACCCAGTACTTC
CASSRTSGQETQYF
>TRBJ2-1|NA|NA|TRBV27
TGTGCCAGCAGTTTGATTGGGACTCTAGTTCGGGCGTCCTACAATGAGCAGTTCTTC
CASSLIGTLVRASYNEQFF
>TRBJ2-1|NA|NA|TRBV7-7
TGTGCTAGCAGTCATTCCCGCCGGGACACCTCAAGGGACACGCAATCATACAATGAGCAGTTCTTC
CASSHSRRDTSRDTQSYNEQFF
>TRBJ2-1|few|NA|TRBV9
TGTGCCAGCAGCGTAGTTCTAGGGGGTAATGAGCAGTTCTTC
CASSVVLGGNEQFF
>TRBJ2-7|few|NA|TRBV4-2
TGTGCCAGCAGGCAAGATAGTGGGTTCACTTCTACTGAGTACGAGCAGTACTTC
CASRQDSGFTSTEYEQYF
>TRBJ2-3|NA|NA|TRBV4-2
TGTGCCAGCAGTAGAGGGGGCGGGAGAAGCACAGATACGCAGTATTTT
CASSRGGGRSTDTQYF
>TRBJ2-1|many|TRBD2|TRBV14
TGTGCCAGCAGCCAGGCTAGCGGGAGAAATGAGCAGTTCTTC
CASSQASGRNEQFF
>TRBJ2-3|few|NA|TRBV5-1
TGCGCCAGCAGCTTGGGAGCCAGTGTCCTTAGCACAGATACGCAGTATTTT
CASSLGASVLSTDTQYF
>TRBJ1-1|few|NA|TRBV5-4
TGTGCCAGCAGCTCGGGGCAGGGGTACGGAATGAACACTGAAGCTTTCTTT
CASSSGQGYGMNTEAFF